One T cell receptor beta chain is described in this entry. This record comes from a study of blood T cell repertoires in COVID-19. Study as a whole: Samples representing acute and convalescent COVID-19 were sourced from the United States, Italy and Spain. PBMCs, B-cell-depleted T cells, or T cells were the source of the cDNA or gDNA that made up the material.

In the study's own analysis: Nucleated cell number was recorded as an estimate derived from reference gene primer amplification. TCRdb's table, derived via immunoSEQ multiplex PCR, lists solely in-frame clones and lacks some. Clone size and the V and J calls come from that table; the DNA yielded D and trimming. The sample yields almost 250,000 clones, approximately 85% seen once. The germline gives CDR1 SGHTA, CDR2 FQGNSA. V lost 5 bases, J lost 6 bases, and 5 bases stayed unmatched. The length of the CDR3 is 15 residues. The receptor was derived from a woman aged 45 to 65 with acute COVID-19. The rearrangement uses TRBV7-2 and TRBJ1-5; 12 nucleotides line up with TRBD1. The specimen was PBMCs or T cells enriched from blood (not recorded which). The CDR3 spells CASSAGQGASQPQHF. The CDR3 DNA reads as TGTGCCAGCAGCGCGGGACAGGGGGCCAGTCAGCCCCAGCATTTT.